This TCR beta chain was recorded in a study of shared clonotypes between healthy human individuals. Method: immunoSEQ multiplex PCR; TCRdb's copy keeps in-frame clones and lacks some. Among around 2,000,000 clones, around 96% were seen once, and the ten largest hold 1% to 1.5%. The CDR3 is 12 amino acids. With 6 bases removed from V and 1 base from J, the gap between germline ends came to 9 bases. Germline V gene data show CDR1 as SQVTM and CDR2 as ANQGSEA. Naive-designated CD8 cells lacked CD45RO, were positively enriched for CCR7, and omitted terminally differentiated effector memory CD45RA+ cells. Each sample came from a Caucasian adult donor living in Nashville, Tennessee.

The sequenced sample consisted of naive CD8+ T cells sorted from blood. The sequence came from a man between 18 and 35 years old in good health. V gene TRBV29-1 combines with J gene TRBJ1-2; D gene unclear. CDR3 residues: CSVDDINYGYTF. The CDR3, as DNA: TGCAGCGTCGATGACATTAACTATGGCTACACCTTC.